This T cell receptor (beta chain) was sequenced in a study of shared clonotypes between healthy human individuals. CDR1 is KGHSH, CDR2 LQKENI, per germline. Germline trimming cut 3 bases from V and 2 bases from J; bases unmatched to any gene: 8. This CDR3 has 16 residues. A deep-level run was used for the assay. Profiled with immunoSEQ multiplex PCR; TCRdb holds only in-frame clones, not every one. The table lists about 2.4 million clones, 93% of them singletons. Source material: naive CD4+ T cells from PBMCs. Subset defined: CD45RA+ positively selected. The gene calls are TRBV18 and TRBJ2-3; 7 bases map to TRBD1. The source of this sequence is a man aged 18 to 29 in good health. Some clones in this sample may be carry-over from other donors' samples. Here the CDR3 DNA reads TGTGCCAGCTCACCTCAGACAGGGTGGAACACAGATACGCAGTATTTT. Amino acids: CASSPQTGWNTDTQYF. The entire variable domain, with the rest obtained from reference TRBV18 and TRBJ2-3, is as follows: NAGVMQNPRHLVRRRGQEARLRCSPMKGHSHVYWYRQLPEEGLKFMVYLQKENIIDESGMPKERFSAEFPKEGPSILRIQQVVRGDSAAYFCASSPQTGWNTDTQYFGPGTRLTVL.